What follows are 23 T cell receptor beta chains derived from one specimen sequenced in a study of blood T cell repertoires in COVID-19. Data came from immunoSEQ multiplex PCR; TCRdb stores just in-frame clones and leaves some out. The sample has around 200,000 clones; 80% to 90% are singletons. The sequencing input was PBMCs or T cells enriched from blood (not recorded which). Receptors were obtained from a man in his thirties or forties who had recovered from COVID-19.

The chain employs TRBV4-1 and TRBJ1-5; the match to TRBD1 covers 8 bases. This CDR3 has 14 residues. From germline, CDR1 is MGHRA and CDR2 YSYEKL. Trimming cost V 2 bases and J 5 bases; bases outside gene matches: 2. Here the CDR3 reads CASSQPTGDQPQHF. CDR3 DNA: TGCGCCAGCAGCCAACCGACAGGGGATCAGCCCCAGCATTTT.

V is TRBV6-1 and J is TRBJ1-6, with 10 bases matching TRBD1. After removal of 3 bases from V and 9 bases from J, the junction contained 2 bases not matched to a gene. Germline V CDR1 and CDR2: MNHNS, SASEGT. The CDR3 sequence is 14 residues long. CDR3 residues: CASSDGTGVSPLHF. For the CDR3, the DNA is TGTGCCAGCAGTGATGGGACAGGGGTTTCACCCCTCCACTTT.

V and J are TRBV7-2 and TRBJ2-6; 7 bases agree with TRBD1. V lost 5 bases and J lost 3; bases outside the gene matches: 7. Germline assignment: CDR1 SGHTA and CDR2 FQGNSA. There are 16 residues in the CDR3. The CDR3 reads CASSPGQALGANVLTF. CDR3 in DNA: TGTGCCAGCAGCCCCGGACAGGCACTTGGGGCCAACGTCCTGACTTTC.

The chain joins TRBV19 to TRBJ1-6, with D tentatively TRBD1 (5 bases). Germline lookup yields CDR1 LNHDA and CDR2 SQIVND (reference sequence). Trimming took off 5 bases at V and 8 bases at J, with 13 bases between the two ends. The CDR3 consists of 14 residues. The CDR3 reads CASSGGRYDSPLHF. In nucleotides, the CDR3 is TGTGCCAGTAGTGGGGGGAGGTACGATTCACCCCTCCACTTT.

This chain links TRBV28 with TRBJ1-5; the match to TRBD1 covers 7 bases. CDR3 length: 18 amino acids. Germline values: CDR1 MDHEN, CDR2 SYDVKM. The V segment lost 3 bases and the J segment 0 bases; nucleotides outside the gene matches: 11. The CDR3 loop reads CASSFGGQLLDSNQPQHF. The CDR3 nucleotides read TGTGCCAGCAGTTTTGGGGGACAGCTTTTAGATAGCAATCAGCCCCAGCATTTT.

The CDR3 here is CASSIGLAGGIHEQFF. In nucleotides, the CDR3 is TGTGCCAGCAGCATTGGACTAGCGGGGGGGATTCATGAGCAGTTCTTC. V and J are TRBV7-8 and TRBJ2-1, with TRBD2 identical over 15 bases. Trimming cost V 5 bases and J 8 bases; bases outside gene matches: 7. The CDR3 totals 16 residues. Per germline, CDR1 SGHVS and CDR2 FQNEAQ.

This clone was recorded a few times. The V and J genes are TRBV27 and TRBJ1-5; D is possibly TRBD1 (5 bases). Germline assignment: CDR1 MNHEY and CDR2 SMNVEV (reference sequence). The ends were cut back, 6 bases at V and 1 base at J, with 16 bases in the middle. This CDR3 contains 16 residues. DNA of the CDR3: TGTGCCAGCAGCTCCAACCCAGGGTCGAGCAATCAGCCCCAGCATTTT. Protein: CASSSNPGSSNQPQHF.

The chain is built from TRBV6-5 and TRBJ2-6, with a tentative D call TRBD2 (6 bases). The CDR3 extends over 14 amino acids. Germline assignment: CDR1 MNHEY and CDR2 SVGAGI. Trimming took off 8 bases at V and 1 base at J, with 9 bases between the two ends. The DNA of the CDR3 is TGTGCCAGCGGGGGGTTGTCTGGGGCCAACGTCCTGACTTTC. It specifies CASGGLSGANVLTF.

This chain links TRBV28 with TRBJ2-7, with TRBD1 as a possible D gene (6 bases). This CDR3 has 14 residues. With 6 bases removed from V and 0 bases from J, the gap between germline ends came to 12 bases. Germline CDR1 and CDR2: MDHEN and SYDVKM. In nucleotides, the CDR3 is TGTGCCAGCAGAAAGCCGGGACACTCCTACGAGCAGTACTTC. Translation gives CASRKPGHSYEQYF. The full variable domain, in which reference TRBV28 and TRBJ2-7 provide the parts outside the CDR3, is DVKVTQSSRYLVKRTGEKVFLECVQDMDHENMFWYRQDPGLGLRLIYFSYDVKMKEKGDIPEGYSVSREKKERFSLILESASTNQTSMYLCASRKPGHSYEQYFGPGTRLTVT.

The chain joins TRBV19 to TRBJ1-3, with D perhaps matching TRBD1 (5 bases). CDR1 is LNHDA and CDR2 is SQIVND in the germline V gene (reference sequence). The CDR3 totals 16 residues. V lost 9 bases and J lost 0, with 18 bases in between. The CDR3 DNA reads TGTGCCAGCAACGAGCGGGGAGGGACCTCTGGAAACACCATATATTTT. It translates to CASNERGGTSGNTIYF.

This chain's CDR3 is CASSQVDLGVRADTQYF. The DNA of the CDR3 is TGTGCCAGCAGCCAAGTGGATCTCGGGGTCAGAGCAGATACGCAGTATTTT. The chain recombines TRBV3-1 (or the pseudogene TRBV3-2) with TRBJ2-3; TRBD2 is a possible D gene (5 bases). The V gene lost 1 base and the J gene lost 4 bases, with 18 bases spanning the gap. The CDR3 is 17 residues long. CDR1 LGHDT and CDR2 YNNKEL come from the germline V gene (reference sequence).

The V call is TRBV14, the J call TRBJ1-1, with TRBD1 matching 9 bases. The CDR3 loop spans 15 amino acids. Germline loops: CDR1 SGHDN, CDR2 FVKESK. V lost 4 bases, J lost 0 bases, and 3 bases stayed unmatched. The CDR3 region is CASSLGQGLNTEAFF. The CDR3 nucleotides read TGTGCCAGCAGCCTCGGACAGGGGTTGAACACTGAAGCTTTCTTT.

This clone was seen only once. CDR3 loop: CASSLSGFSKETQYF. CDR3 sequence (DNA): TGCGCCAGCAGCTTGTCCGGGTTTAGTAAAGAGACCCAGTACTTC. The chain carries TRBV5-1 and TRBJ2-5, with D unresolved. The CDR3 is 15 amino acids. Trimming removed 1 base from V and 3 bases from J, with 13 bases in between. Per germline, CDR1 SGHRS and CDR2 YFSETQ.

The chain employs TRBV4-3 and TRBJ1-1; tentative D call: TRBD1 (6 bases). This CDR3 comprises 16 residues. CDR1 is LGHNA, CDR2 YSLEER, per germline. Trimming took 1 base from V and 0 from J, leaving 12 bases between them. CDR3 nucleotides: TGCGCCAGCAGCCAAGCAACAGGGAGGGTGAACACTGAAGCTTTCTTT. The encoded protein is CASSQATGRVNTEAFF.

This rearrangement joins TRBV5-4 to TRBJ1-2, with 7 bases lining up with TRBD1. V lost 3 bases and J lost 5; bases outside the gene matches: 4. Germline CDR1 reads SGHNT; CDR2 reads YYREEE (reference sequence). The CDR3 is made up of 13 amino acids. The CDR3 region is CASSSGQKYGYTF. The DNA of the CDR3 is TGTGCCAGCAGCTCGGGACAGAAATATGGCTACACCTTC.

This clone came up once. This chain links TRBV28 with TRBJ2-7; TRBD1 aligns across 7 bases. The CDR3 runs 15 residues. The J segment lost 2 bases and the V segment lost 5 bases, leaving 9 bases of the junction unmatched. Germline loops: CDR1 MDHEN, CDR2 SYDVKM. This CDR3 reads CASSPDRVRAYEQYF. The CDR3 DNA is TGTGCCAGCAGTCCTGACAGGGTAAGGGCCTACGAGCAGTACTTC. Full variable domain (missing parts from reference TRBV28 and TRBJ2-7): DVKVTQSSRYLVKRTGEKVFLECVQDMDHENMFWYRQDPGLGLRLIYFSYDVKMKEKGDIPEGYSVSREKKERFSLILESASTNQTSMYLCASSPDRVRAYEQYFGPGTRLTVT.

The rearrangement links TRBV10-3 to TRBJ2-1, with 7 bases aligning to TRBD2. Germline loops: CDR1 ENHRY, CDR2 SYGVKD. The CDR3 sequence is 15 residues long. After removal of 0 bases from V and 6 bases from J, the junction contained 5 bases not matched to a gene. The CDR3 sequence is CAISESIPGGNEQFF. The CDR3 DNA reads as TGTGCCATCAGTGAGTCGATCCCGGGAGGCAATGAGCAGTTCTTC.

The chain couples TRBV6-5 to TRBJ2-3; D is perhaps TRBD1 (6 bases). Germline CDR1 is MNHEY and CDR2 is SVGAGI. This CDR3 region has 14 residues. V lost 6 bases, J lost 0 bases, and 10 bases lay in between. CDR3 nucleotides: TGTGCCAGCAGGCGGACAGCTAGCACAGATACGCAGTATTTT. Residues: CASRRTASTDTQYF.

The gene calls are TRBV10-3 and TRBJ1-3, with 10 positions matching TRBD1. This CDR3 is 14 amino acids long. V shed 10 bases, J shed 6 bases, and the junction held 9 bases outside the gene matches. Germline assignment: CDR1 ENHRY and CDR2 SYGVKD. CDR3 loop: CASVDRGLENTIYF. The CDR3 coding sequence is TGTGCCAGCGTTGACAGGGGGCTAGAAAACACCATATATTTT.

Comment on this clone: Other DNA sequences in the same sample also yield this CDR3. The chain combines TRBV11-2 with TRBJ2-7, with D hard to call. CDR1 and CDR2 (germline): SGHAT, FQNNGV. The CDR3 consists of 11 residues. Trimming took 8 bases from V and 1 from J, leaving 6 bases between them. CDR3 coding DNA: TGTGCCAGCTCACAGTCCTACGAGCAGTACTTC. Its translation is CASSQSYEQYF. Using reference TRBV11-2 and TRBJ2-7 for the parts outside the CDR3, the full variable domain is EAGVAQSPRYKIIEKRQSVAFWCNPISGHATLYWYQQILGQGPKLLIQFQNNGVVDDSQLPKDRFSAERLKGVDSTLKIQPAKLEDSAVYLCASSQSYEQYFGPGTRLTVT.

V usage is TRBV30 and J usage is TRBJ2-2; a possible D gene is TRBD1 (6 bases). Per the germline V gene, CDR1 is GTSNPN and CDR2 is SVGIG (reference sequence). Trimming stripped 2 bases from V and 0 bases from J, with 16 bases between. This CDR3 spans 17 amino acids. The CDR3 DNA sequence: TGTGCCTGGAGTTTCCGGAAAGGACAGCCGAACACCGGGGAGCTGTTTTTT. Residues: CAWSFRKGQPNTGELFF.

CDR3 residues: CASSLGASETQYF. DNA of the CDR3: TGTGCCAGCAGCTTGGGGGCGTCGGAGACCCAGTACTTC. The chain links TRBV5-4 to TRBJ2-5, with D uncertain. The CDR3 totals 13 residues. Trimming stripped 0 bases from V and 5 bases from J, with 8 bases between. The V gene's germline CDR1 is SGHNT and CDR2 YYREEE (reference sequence).

This chain links TRBV29-1 with TRBJ2-5, with 12 bases fitting TRBD1. Per the germline V gene, CDR1 is SQVTM and CDR2 is ANQGSEA. The CDR3 is 17 residues long. V lost 4 bases and J lost 4; bases outside the gene matches: 13. In nucleotides, the CDR3 is TGCAGCGTTGTTTTTCGGGGACAGGGGGCCTGGGGAGAGACCCAGTACTTC. This gives the protein CSVVFRGQGAWGETQYF. Full variable domain (outside the CDR3, taken from reference TRBV29-1 and TRBJ2-5): SAVISQKPSRDICQRGTSLTIQCQVDSQVTMMFWYRQQPGQSLTLIATANQGSEATYESGFVIDKFPISRPNLTFSTLTVSNMSPEDSSIYLCSVVFRGQGAWGETQYFGPGTRLLVL.